This T cell receptor (beta chain) is from a study of metastatic and nonmetastatic thyroid tumors. The wider study: Malignant and benign thyroid patients had repertoires compared in peripheral blood and tumor or nodule tissue.

This clone has at least ten counts. The length of the CDR3 is 14 residues. Germline V CDR1 and CDR2: MNHNS, SASEGT. The ends were cut back, 5 bases at V and 0 bases at J, with 10 bases in the middle. No treatment had been given to any patient before thyroid surgery. TCRdb re-analyzed the PCR reads using MiXCR. The data contain approximately 26,000 clones, 10% to 15% of them singletons. The TCR comes from a female donor with papillary thyroid cancer or a benign thyroid nodule (not recorded which). Some clones in this sample may be carry-over from other donors' samples. Specimen: blood. The chain combines TRBV6-1 with TRBJ1-1, with a possible D match to TRBD1 (6 bases). CDR3 in DNA: TGTGCCAGCAGTACAGGGCCCATGAACACTGAAGCTTTCTTT. Amino acids: CASSTGPMNTEAFF.